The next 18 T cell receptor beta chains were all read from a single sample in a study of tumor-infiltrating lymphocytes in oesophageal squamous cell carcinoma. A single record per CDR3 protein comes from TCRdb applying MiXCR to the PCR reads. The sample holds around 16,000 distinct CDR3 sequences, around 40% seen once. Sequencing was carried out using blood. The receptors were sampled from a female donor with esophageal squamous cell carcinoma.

The CDR3 loop reads CASSLGGKPYEQYF. Here the CDR3 DNA reads TGTGCCAGCAGCTTAGGTGGCAAACCCTACGAGCAGTACTTC. The rearrangement joins TRBV7-2 to TRBJ2-1; D remains ambiguous. The J call may be in error: the DNA end matches TRBJ2-7 better. This CDR3 is 14 amino acids long. CDR1 and CDR2 from the germline V gene are SGHTA and FQGNSA.

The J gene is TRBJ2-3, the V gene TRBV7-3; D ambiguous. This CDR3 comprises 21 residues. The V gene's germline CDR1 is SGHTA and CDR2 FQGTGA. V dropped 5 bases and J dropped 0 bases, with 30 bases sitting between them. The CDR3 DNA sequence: TGTGCCAGCAGCCTAGGTGGGCGTCGGATCCGCGCCAATTCTAGCACAGATACGCAGTATTTT. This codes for CASSLGGRRIRANSSTDTQYF.

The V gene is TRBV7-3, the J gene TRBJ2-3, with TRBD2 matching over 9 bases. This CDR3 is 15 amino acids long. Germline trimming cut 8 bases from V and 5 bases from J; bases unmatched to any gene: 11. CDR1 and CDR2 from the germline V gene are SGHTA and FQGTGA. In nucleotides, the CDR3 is TGTGCCAGCGCACTAGGCGGGGGGGTAGTAGATACGCAGTATTTT. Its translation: CASALGGGVVDTQYF.

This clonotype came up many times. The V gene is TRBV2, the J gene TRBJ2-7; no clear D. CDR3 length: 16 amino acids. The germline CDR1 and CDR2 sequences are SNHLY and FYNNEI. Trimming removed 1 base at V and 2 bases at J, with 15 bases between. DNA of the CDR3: TGTGCCAGCAGTGAAGAATATGTTGGTCAAACCTACGAGCAGTACTTC. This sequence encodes CASSEEYVGQTYEQYF.

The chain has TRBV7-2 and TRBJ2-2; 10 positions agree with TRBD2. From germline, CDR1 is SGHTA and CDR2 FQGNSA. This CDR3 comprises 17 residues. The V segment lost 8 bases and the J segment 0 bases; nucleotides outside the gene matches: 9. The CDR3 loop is CASGPRSGGANTGELFF. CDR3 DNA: TGTGCCAGCGGACCGAGAAGCGGGGGGGCGAACACCGGGGAGCTGTTTTTT.

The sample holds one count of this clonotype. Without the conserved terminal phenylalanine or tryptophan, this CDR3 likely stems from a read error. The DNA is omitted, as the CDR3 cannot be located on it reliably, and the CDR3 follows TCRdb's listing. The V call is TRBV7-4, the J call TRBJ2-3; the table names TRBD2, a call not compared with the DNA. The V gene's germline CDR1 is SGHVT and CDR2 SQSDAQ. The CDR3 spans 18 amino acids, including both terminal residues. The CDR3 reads CASSLLSGGGEMSSTLGT.

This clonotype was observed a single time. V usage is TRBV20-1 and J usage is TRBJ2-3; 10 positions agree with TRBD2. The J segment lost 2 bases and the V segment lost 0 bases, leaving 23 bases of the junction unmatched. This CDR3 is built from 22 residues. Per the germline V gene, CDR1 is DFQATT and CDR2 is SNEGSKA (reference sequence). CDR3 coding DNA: TGCAGTGCTAGAGATGGGTGGGGGTATCTAGCGGGAGAGGGCTGGGTCACAGATACGCAGTATTTT. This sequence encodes CSARDGWGYLAGEGWVTDTQYF.

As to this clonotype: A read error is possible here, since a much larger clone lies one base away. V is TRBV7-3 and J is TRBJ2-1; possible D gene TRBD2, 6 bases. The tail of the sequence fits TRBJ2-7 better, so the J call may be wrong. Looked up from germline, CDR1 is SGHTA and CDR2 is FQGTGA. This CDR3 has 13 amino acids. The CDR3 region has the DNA TGTGCCAGCAGTCCGGGACTGGCAAATGAGCAGTACTTC. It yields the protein CASSPGLANEQYF.

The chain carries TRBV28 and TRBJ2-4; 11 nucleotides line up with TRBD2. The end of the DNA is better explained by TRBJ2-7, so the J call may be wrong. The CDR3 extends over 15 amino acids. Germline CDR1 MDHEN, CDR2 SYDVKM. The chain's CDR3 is CASSFTSGSRSEQYF. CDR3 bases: TGTGCCAGCAGTTTTACTAGCGGGAGCCGGAGCGAGCAGTACTTC.

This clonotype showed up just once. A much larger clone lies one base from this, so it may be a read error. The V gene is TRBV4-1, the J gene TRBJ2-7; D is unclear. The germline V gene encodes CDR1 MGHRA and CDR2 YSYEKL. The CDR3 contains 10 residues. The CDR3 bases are TGCGCCAGCAGCCAAGGCGGTTTGCACTTC. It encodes CASSQGGLHF.

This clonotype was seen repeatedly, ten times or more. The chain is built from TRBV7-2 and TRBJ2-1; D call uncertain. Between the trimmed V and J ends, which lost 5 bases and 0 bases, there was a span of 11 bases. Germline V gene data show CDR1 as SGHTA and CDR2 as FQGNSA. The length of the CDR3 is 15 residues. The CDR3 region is CASSLDGSSYNEQFF. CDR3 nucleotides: TGTGCCAGCAGCCTCGACGGAAGCTCCTACAATGAGCAGTTCTTC.

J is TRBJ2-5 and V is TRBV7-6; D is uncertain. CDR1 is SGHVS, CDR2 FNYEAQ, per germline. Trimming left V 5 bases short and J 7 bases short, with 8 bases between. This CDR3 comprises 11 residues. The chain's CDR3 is CASSPGGTQYF. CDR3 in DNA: TGTGCCAGCAGCCCTGGTGGGACCCAGTACTTC.

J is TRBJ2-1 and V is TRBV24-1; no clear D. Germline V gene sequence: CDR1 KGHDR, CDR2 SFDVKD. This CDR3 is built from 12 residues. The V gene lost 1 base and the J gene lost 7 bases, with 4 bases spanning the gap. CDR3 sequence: CATSDFKNEQFF. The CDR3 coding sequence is TGTGCCACCAGTGATTTCAAGAATGAGCAGTTCTTC.

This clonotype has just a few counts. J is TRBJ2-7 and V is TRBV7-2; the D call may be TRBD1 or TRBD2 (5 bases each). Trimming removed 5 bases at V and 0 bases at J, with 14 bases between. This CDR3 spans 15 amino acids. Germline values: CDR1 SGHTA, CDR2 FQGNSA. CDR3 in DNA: TGTGCCAGCAGCCAGTGGGACGGAAGCTCCTACGAGCAGTACTTC. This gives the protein CASSQWDGSSYEQYF. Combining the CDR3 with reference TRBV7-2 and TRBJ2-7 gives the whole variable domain GAGVSQSPSNKVTEKGKDVELRCDPISGHTALYWYRQSLGQGLEFLIYFQGNSAPDKSGLPSDRFSAERTGGSVSTLTIQRTQQEDSAVYLCASSQWDGSSYEQYFGPGTRLTVT.

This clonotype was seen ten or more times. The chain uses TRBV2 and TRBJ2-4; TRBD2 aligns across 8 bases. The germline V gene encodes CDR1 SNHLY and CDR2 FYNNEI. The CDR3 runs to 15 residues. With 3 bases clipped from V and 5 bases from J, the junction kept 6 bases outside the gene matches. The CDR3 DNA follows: TGTGCCAGCAGTGAGAGGACTAGCACCGAAAACATTCAGTACTTC. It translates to CASSERTSTENIQYF. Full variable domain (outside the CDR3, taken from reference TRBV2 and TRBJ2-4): EPEVTQTPSHQVTQMGQEVILRCVPISNHLYFYWYRQILGQKVEFLVSFYNNEISEKSEIFDDQFSVERPDGSNFTLKIRSTKLEDSAMYFCASSERTSTENIQYFGAGTRLSVL.

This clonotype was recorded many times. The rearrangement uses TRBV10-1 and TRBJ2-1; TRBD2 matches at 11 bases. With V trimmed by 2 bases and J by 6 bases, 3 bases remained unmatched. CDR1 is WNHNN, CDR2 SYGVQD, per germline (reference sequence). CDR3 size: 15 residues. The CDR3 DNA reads TGCGCCAGCAGTGAGGGTAGCGGGGGGGGCAATGAGCAGTTCTTC. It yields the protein CASSEGSGGGNEQFF.

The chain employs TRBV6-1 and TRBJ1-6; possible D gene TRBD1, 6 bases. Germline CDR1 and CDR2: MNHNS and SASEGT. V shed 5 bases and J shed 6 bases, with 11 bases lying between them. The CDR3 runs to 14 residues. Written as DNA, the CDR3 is TGTGCCAGCAGTATGGGGGGGCTTAATTCACCCCTCCACTTT. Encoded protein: CASSMGGLNSPLHF.

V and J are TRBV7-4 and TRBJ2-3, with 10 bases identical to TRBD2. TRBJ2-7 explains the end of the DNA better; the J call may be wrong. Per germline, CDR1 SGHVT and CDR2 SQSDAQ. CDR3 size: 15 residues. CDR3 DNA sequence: TGTGCCAGCAGCTCGCTAGCGGGAGAAGCCTACGAGCAGTACTTC. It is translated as CASSSLAGEAYEQYF.